Shown below are 25 T cell receptor beta chains from a single sample sequenced in a study of shared clonotypes between healthy human individuals. The data were produced by immunoSEQ multiplex PCR, yet TCRdb's version contains in-frame clones alone and is incomplete. The table records approximately 2.5 million clones, over 85% of them present only once. Sequencing was done on a sample of naive CD4+ T cells sorted from blood. Subset of the sample: CD45RA+ positively selected. These receptors were taken from a man between 18 and 29 years old in good health.

The V gene is TRBV7-9, the J gene TRBJ2-5; 12 positions match TRBD2. This CDR3 is built from 17 residues. V gave up 5 bases and J gave up 5 bases; unmatched junction bases: 12. Looked up from germline, CDR1 is SEHNR and CDR2 is FQNEAQ (reference sequence). The CDR3 DNA reads as TGTGCCAGCAGCCCCAAGGGTCTAGCGGGAGGGATGGAGACCCAGTACTTC. Translated, it gives CASSPKGLAGGMETQYF.

The rearrangement links TRBV11-2 to TRBJ2-1, with D perhaps TRBD2 (6 bases). The ends were cut back, 4 bases at V and 5 bases at J, with 15 bases in the middle. The CDR3 length is 15 residues. CDR1 and CDR2 from the germline V gene are SGHAT and FQNNGV. The CDR3 loop reads CASSSPRSGDNEQFF. The CDR3 DNA sequence: TGTGCCAGCAGCTCCCCCCGGTCGGGGGACAATGAGCAGTTCTTC.

J is TRBJ2-7 and V is TRBV5-1; D tentatively reads TRBD1 or TRBD2 (6 bases each). The length of the CDR3 is 16 residues. Germline-derived CDR1 and CDR2 are SGHRS and YFSETQ. Trimming cost V 0 bases and J 0 bases, with 13 bases left between them. This CDR3 reads CASSLAPGASSYEQYF. The CDR3 bases are TGCGCCAGCAGCTTGGCCCCGGGGGCAAGCTCCTACGAGCAGTACTTC.

The rearrangement joins TRBV10-3 to TRBJ1-2, with a weak D call TRBD1 (5 bases). Trimming took off 7 bases at V and 5 bases at J, with 14 bases between the two ends. Germline CDR1 ENHRY, CDR2 SYGVKD. This CDR3 comprises 13 residues. CDR3 in amino acids: CAITGAAPYGYTF. The CDR3 region has the DNA TGTGCCATCACCGGGGCTGCACCATATGGCTACACCTTC.

The chain couples TRBV2 to TRBJ2-2, with a possible D match to TRBD1 (5 bases). Deletions cut 7 bases from V and 7 bases from J, with 16 bases between. Looked up from germline, CDR1 is SNHLY and CDR2 is FYNNEI. This CDR3 has 14 amino acids. CDR3 DNA sequence: TGTGCCAGCATCCTCCAGGGTGGCTTCGGGGAGCTGTTTTTT. Translation: CASILQGGFGELFF.

This clone showed up just once. The chain is built from TRBV30 and TRBJ2-2, with no clear D. Trimming left V 3 bases short and J 5 bases short, with 13 bases between. Germline V gene lookup returns CDR1 GTSNPN and CDR2 SVGIG (reference sequence). The CDR3 totals 14 residues. DNA of the CDR3: TGTGCCTGGAGCCTATTTAGTTCGACCGGGGAGCTGTTTTTT. Translation: CAWSLFSSTGELFF.

The CDR3 sequence: CASSLLASSGNTIYF. Written as DNA, the CDR3 is TGCGCCAGCAGCTTGCTGGCGAGCTCTGGAAACACCATATATTTT. The chain has TRBV5-1 and TRBJ1-3; the D is unclear. Trimming took 1 base from V and 0 from J, leaving 8 bases between them. Germline V gene lookup returns CDR1 SGHRS and CDR2 YFSETQ. The CDR3 runs 15 residues. Based on the CDR3 plus reference TRBV5-1 and TRBJ1-3, the full variable domain is KAGVTQTPRYLIKTRGQQVTLSCSPISGHRSVSWYQQTPGQGLQFLFEYFSETQRNKGNFPGRFSGRQFSNSRSEMNVSTLELGDSALYLCASSLLASSGNTIYFGEGSWLTVV.

The V gene is TRBV7-9, the J gene TRBJ2-5, with TRBD1 as a possible D gene (7 bases). Trimming removed 5 bases at V and 5 bases at J, with 24 bases between. The CDR3 contains 17 residues. Germline lookup yields CDR1 SEHNR and CDR2 FQNEAQ (reference sequence). The CDR3 sequence: CASSPRRGTALRETQYF. CDR3 sequence (DNA): TGTGCCAGCAGCCCCCGCCGCGGGACAGCCTTGAGGGAGACCCAGTACTTC.

The chain employs TRBV27 and TRBJ1-5; 7 positions match TRBD1. This CDR3 comprises 14 residues. Trimming cost V 4 bases and J 1 base; bases outside gene matches: 1. Germline lookup yields CDR1 MNHEY and CDR2 SMNVEV (reference sequence). Written as DNA, the CDR3 is TGTGCCAGCAGTTACAGGGGAAGCAATCAGCCCCAGCATTTT. Protein product: CASSYRGSNQPQHF.

The chain has TRBV5-1 and TRBJ1-2, with D possibly TRBD1 on 6 matching bases. The germline V gene has CDR1 SGHRS and CDR2 YFSETQ. The CDR3 is 13 amino acids. V dropped 4 bases and J dropped 2 bases, with 9 bases sitting between them. CDR3: CASSADSNYGYTF. DNA of the CDR3: TGCGCCAGCAGCGCGGACAGCAACTATGGCTACACCTTC.

This clone was counted between two and nine times. Here the CDR3 DNA reads TGTGCCAGCAGCATAGACCTCCGAGGCAATCAGCCCCAGCATTTT. As protein: CASSIDLRGNQPQHF. The J gene is TRBJ1-5, the V gene TRBV7-2; D is unclear. V was shortened by 5 bases and J by 2 bases, with 13 bases between the two germline ends. Germline CDR1 SGHTA, CDR2 FQGNSA. CDR3 size: 15 residues.

The J gene is TRBJ2-7, the V gene TRBV19; the match to TRBD2 covers 12 bases. V lost 4 bases and J lost 2; bases outside the gene matches: 6. CDR1 is LNHDA, CDR2 SQIVND, per germline (reference sequence). The CDR3 has 16 amino acids. This CDR3 is CASSKGWTSGTYEQYF. The CDR3 nucleotides read TGTGCCAGTAGTAAGGGCTGGACTAGCGGGACCTACGAGCAGTACTTC.

The rearrangement links TRBV19 to TRBJ2-4; 8 bases map to TRBD1. The V segment lost 5 bases and the J segment 9 bases; nucleotides outside the gene matches: 6. Looked up from germline, CDR1 is LNHDA and CDR2 is SQIVND (reference sequence). This CDR3 region has 13 residues. The CDR3 loop reads CASSSRGTGIQYF. The CDR3 nucleotides read TGTGCCAGTAGTTCAAGGGGGACAGGCATTCAGTACTTC.

J is TRBJ1-6 and V is TRBV4-1, with D maybe TRBD1 (6 bases). V lost 3 bases to trimming and J lost 1 base, with 7 bases between them. This CDR3 is built from 15 residues. Looked up from germline, CDR1 is MGHRA and CDR2 is YSYEKL. The CDR3: CASSHGQSYNSPLHF. The CDR3 bases are TGCGCCAGCAGCCACGGACAGTCCTATAATTCACCCCTCCACTTT.

A note on this clone: Other nucleotide sequences from this sample produce the same CDR3. V usage is TRBV28 and J usage is TRBJ2-3; 8 bases match TRBD1. Germline V gene sequence: CDR1 MDHEN, CDR2 SYDVKM. This CDR3 contains 13 residues. V gave up 6 bases and J gave up 3 bases; unmatched junction bases: 2. The DNA of the CDR3 is TGTGCCAGCAGAGGACAGGGTACAGATACGCAGTATTTT. Translation gives CASRGQGTDTQYF.

In the case of this clone: The same CDR3 also results from other DNA sequences found in this sample. This chain links TRBV5-1 with TRBJ1-3; the match to TRBD1 covers 8 bases. The CDR3 sequence is 15 residues long. CDR1 SGHRS and CDR2 YFSETQ come from the germline V gene. J was trimmed by 0 bases and V by 4 bases; bases with no gene match: 3. CDR3 sequence (DNA): TGCGCCAGCAGCCTGACAGGGGTCTCTGGAAACACCATATATTTT. Encoded protein: CASSLTGVSGNTIYF.

Remarks on this clone: This CDR3 is also generated by other DNA sequences in the sample. This chain uses TRBV18 with TRBJ2-7; unclear D gene. Trimming took off 6 bases at V and 6 bases at J, with 9 bases between the two ends. The germline V gene encodes CDR1 KGHSH and CDR2 LQKENI. The CDR3 length is 11 residues. Here the CDR3 reads CASSPSLEQYF. The CDR3 DNA sequence: TGTGCCAGCTCCCCATCCCTCGAGCAGTACTTC.

The gene calls are TRBV10-3 and TRBJ2-5; D is possibly TRBD2 (6 bases). The germline CDR1 and CDR2 sequences are ENHRY and SYGVKD. The CDR3 extends over 15 amino acids. Deletions cut 3 bases from V and 0 bases from J, with 11 bases between. The CDR3 region has the DNA TGTGCCATCAGTGATTTTCCTAGCGACCAAGAGACCCAGTACTTC. Residues: CAISDFPSDQETQYF.

The chain uses TRBV27 and TRBJ2-6, with D hard to call. Germline V gene sequence: CDR1 MNHEY, CDR2 SMNVEV (reference sequence). The CDR3 loop spans 15 amino acids. The ends were cut back, 7 bases at V and 0 bases at J, with 10 bases in the middle. The CDR3 nucleotides read TGTGCCAGCAAAACAACGACCTCTGGGGCCAACGTCCTGACTTTC. It codes for CASKTTTSGANVLTF.

This clone was recorded once. The chain carries TRBV10-3 and TRBJ2-2, with D tentatively TRBD1 (6 bases). Germline values: CDR1 ENHRY, CDR2 SYGVKD. Trimming removed 4 bases at V and 5 bases at J, with 8 bases between. This CDR3 comprises 13 residues. CDR3 bases: TGTGCCATCAGTGCTACAGGGACCGGGGAGCTGTTTTTT. Translating it yields CAISATGTGELFF.

The V call is TRBV19, the J call TRBJ2-6; D remains unclear. This CDR3 has 15 amino acids. Germline CDR1 is LNHDA and CDR2 is SQIVND (reference sequence). V was pared by 5 bases and J by 1 base, with 9 bases between. CDR3 coding DNA: TGTGCCAGTAGTTTCCATCAGTCTGGGGCCAACGTCCTGACTTTC. It yields the protein CASSFHQSGANVLTF.

The chain employs TRBV7-2 and TRBJ1-5; D perhaps matches TRBD1 (6 bases). CDR3 length: 17 amino acids. Deletions cut 6 bases from V and 6 bases from J, with 24 bases between. Germline V gene lookup returns CDR1 SGHTA and CDR2 FQGNSA. Written as DNA, the CDR3 is TGTGCCAGCAGTCGAGTCCGAGGTGGAGGGGACACTCAGCCCCAGCATTTT. Protein sequence: CASSRVRGGGDTQPQHF. Supplemented by reference TRBV7-2 and TRBJ1-5, the full variable domain reads GAGVSQSPSNKVTEKGKDVELRCDPISGHTALYWYRQSLGQGLEFLIYFQGNSAPDKSGLPSDRFSAERTGGSVSTLTIQRTQQEDSAVYLCASSRVRGGGDTQPQHFGDGTRLSIL.

V gene TRBV14 combines with J gene TRBJ2-1; tentatively, D is TRBD1 (6 bases). The CDR3 is 17 amino acids. Germline values: CDR1 SGHDN, CDR2 FVKESK. With 6 bases removed from V and 0 bases from J, the gap between germline ends came to 18 bases. As DNA, the CDR3 is TGTGCCAGCAGTCAAAAACACGGGACAATCTCCTACAATGAGCAGTTCTTC. Translating gives CASSQKHGTISYNEQFF.

This rearrangement joins TRBV10-2 to TRBJ1-2; tentative D call: TRBD1 (5 bases). The germline CDR1 and CDR2 sequences are WSHSY and SAAADI. This CDR3 is 15 amino acids long. The V end was cut by 4 bases, the J end by 8 bases, with 20 bases between. CDR3 nucleotide sequence: TGCGCCAGCAGTGGCCGTGGGGATGGAGACAGCGGCTACACCTTC. This gives the protein CASSGRGDGDSGYTF.

The chain is built from TRBV10-3 and TRBJ2-2; 9 positions agree with TRBD1. Germline V lookup: CDR1 ENHRY, CDR2 SYGVKD. Trimming removed 0 bases from V and 6 bases from J; junction bases left unmatched: 5. The CDR3 has 16 amino acids. The CDR3 loop is CAISESKGQGAGELFF. CDR3 DNA: TGTGCCATCAGTGAGTCGAAGGGACAGGGAGCCGGGGAGCTGTTTTTT.